This TCR beta chain was retrieved from a study of blood T cell repertoires in COVID-19. Study-wide context: Sources were T cells, B-cell-depleted T cells, or PBMCs; the material itself was cDNA or gDNA.

Germline V gene sequence: CDR1 SGHRS, CDR2 YFSETQ. There are 13 residues in the CDR3. Trimming took off 7 bases at V and 3 bases at J, with 12 bases between the two ends. The participants were between roughly 18 and 89 years old and came from 20 to 30 US areas. Participant-reported clinical history was the basis for cohort assignment. Original processing methods: Reference gene primer amplification gave nucleated cell count estimates. Libraries were prepared by immunoSEQ multiplex PCR; TCRdb keeps only in-frame clonotypes and omits some of them. V, J and clone size are taken as reported in that table, and D and trimming were inferred from the DNA itself. The sample includes 250,000 to 300,000 clones, 85% to 90% seen only once; the top ten take 1.5% to 2%.

The genes are TRBV5-1 and TRBJ2-3; D is unclear. The sequencing input was PBMCs or T cells enriched from blood (not recorded which). The receptor was isolated from a woman aged 55-70 years who had recovered from COVID-19. In DNA, the CDR3 is TGCGCCAGCTCCCCTTCCGGGACAGATACGCAGTATTTT. Encoded protein: CASSPSGTDTQYF.